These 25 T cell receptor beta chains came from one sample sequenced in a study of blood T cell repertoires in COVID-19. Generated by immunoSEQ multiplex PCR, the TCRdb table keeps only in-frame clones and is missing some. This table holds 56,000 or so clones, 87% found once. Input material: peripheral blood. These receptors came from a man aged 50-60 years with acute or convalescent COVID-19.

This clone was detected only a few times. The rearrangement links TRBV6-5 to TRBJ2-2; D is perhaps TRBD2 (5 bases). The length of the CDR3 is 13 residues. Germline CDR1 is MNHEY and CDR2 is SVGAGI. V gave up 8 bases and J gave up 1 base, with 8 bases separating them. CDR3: CASRRENTGELFF. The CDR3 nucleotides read TGTGCCAGCCGACGGGAGAACACCGGGGAGCTGTTTTTT.

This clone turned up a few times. The CDR3 nucleotides are TGTGCCAGCTCTCAACAGGGAAGGTGGTCGGGCTACACCTTC. Its protein is CASSQQGRWSGYTF. This sequence joins TRBV18 and TRBJ1-2; D may be TRBD1 (6 bases). The germline V and J ends were trimmed by 6 bases and 8 bases, with 19 bases remaining between them. Germline assignment: CDR1 KGHSH and CDR2 LQKENI. There are 14 residues in the CDR3.

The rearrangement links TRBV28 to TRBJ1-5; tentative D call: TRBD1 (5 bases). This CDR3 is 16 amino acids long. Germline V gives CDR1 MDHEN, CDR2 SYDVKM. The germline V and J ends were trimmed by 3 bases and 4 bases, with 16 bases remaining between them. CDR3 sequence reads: CASSFWGGRGNQPQHF. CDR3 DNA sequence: TGTGCCAGCAGTTTCTGGGGCGGGAGAGGGAATCAGCCCCAGCATTTT.

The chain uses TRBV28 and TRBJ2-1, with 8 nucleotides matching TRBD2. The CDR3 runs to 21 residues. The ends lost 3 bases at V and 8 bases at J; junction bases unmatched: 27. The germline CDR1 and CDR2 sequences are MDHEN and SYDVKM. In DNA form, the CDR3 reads TGTGCCAGCAGTTTCCCCGACGAATACGGGCTAGCGGGTACCCAGAGGGATGAGCAGTTCTTC. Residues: CASSFPDEYGLAGTQRDEQFF.

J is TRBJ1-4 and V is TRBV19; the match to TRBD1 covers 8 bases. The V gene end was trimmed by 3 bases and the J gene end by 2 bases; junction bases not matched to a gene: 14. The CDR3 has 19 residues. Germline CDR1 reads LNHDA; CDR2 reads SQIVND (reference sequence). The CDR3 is CASSIGQGALWSTNEKLFF. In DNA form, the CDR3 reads TGTGCCAGTAGTATTGGTCAGGGGGCGTTATGGTCCACTAATGAAAAACTGTTTTTT.

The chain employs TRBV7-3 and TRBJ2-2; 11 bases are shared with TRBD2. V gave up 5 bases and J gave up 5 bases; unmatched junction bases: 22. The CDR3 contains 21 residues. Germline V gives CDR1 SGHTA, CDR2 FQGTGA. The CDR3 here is CASSLRASLAGGGKGTGELFF. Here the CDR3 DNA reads TGTGCCAGCAGCCTAAGGGCCTCGCTAGCGGGAGGCGGTAAGGGAACCGGGGAGCTGTTTTTT.

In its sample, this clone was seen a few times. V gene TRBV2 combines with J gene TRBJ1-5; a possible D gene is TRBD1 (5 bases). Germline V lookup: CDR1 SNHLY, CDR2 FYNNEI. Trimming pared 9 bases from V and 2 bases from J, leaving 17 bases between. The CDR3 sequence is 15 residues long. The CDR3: CASDRGGSGNQPQHF. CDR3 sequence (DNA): TGTGCCAGTGATCGGGGGGGTTCAGGCAATCAGCCCCAGCATTTT.

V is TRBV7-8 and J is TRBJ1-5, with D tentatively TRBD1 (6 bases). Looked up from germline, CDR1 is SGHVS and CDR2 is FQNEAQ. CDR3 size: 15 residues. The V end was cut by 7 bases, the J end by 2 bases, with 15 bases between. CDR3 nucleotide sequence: TGTGCCAGCACCAACCAACAGGGCCGCAATCAGCCCCAGCATTTT. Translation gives CASTNQQGRNQPQHF.

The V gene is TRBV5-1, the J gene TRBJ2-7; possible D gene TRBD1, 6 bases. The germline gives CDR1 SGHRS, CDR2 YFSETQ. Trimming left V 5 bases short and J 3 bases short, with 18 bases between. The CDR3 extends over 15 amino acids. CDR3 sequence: CASRESAGENYEQYF. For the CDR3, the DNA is TGCGCCAGCAGGGAAAGCGCAGGGGAGAACTACGAGCAGTACTTC.

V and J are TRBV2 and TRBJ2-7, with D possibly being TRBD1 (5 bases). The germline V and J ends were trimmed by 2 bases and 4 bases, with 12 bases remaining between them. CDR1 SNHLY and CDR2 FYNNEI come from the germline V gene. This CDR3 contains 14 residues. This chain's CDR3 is CASSESGARYEQYF. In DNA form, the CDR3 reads TGTGCCAGCAGTGAAAGTGGGGCTAGATACGAGCAGTACTTC. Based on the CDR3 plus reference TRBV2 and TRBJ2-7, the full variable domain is EPEVTQTPSHQVTQMGQEVILRCVPISNHLYFYWYRQILGQKVEFLVSFYNNEISEKSEIFDDQFSVERPDGSNFTLKIRSTKLEDSAMYFCASSESGARYEQYFGPGTRLTVT.

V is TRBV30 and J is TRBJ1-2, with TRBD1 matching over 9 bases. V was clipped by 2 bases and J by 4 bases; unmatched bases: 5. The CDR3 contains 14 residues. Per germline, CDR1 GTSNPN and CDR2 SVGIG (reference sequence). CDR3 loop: CAWSLRDRAYGYTF. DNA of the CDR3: TGTGCCTGGAGTCTCCGGGACAGGGCCTATGGCTACACCTTC.

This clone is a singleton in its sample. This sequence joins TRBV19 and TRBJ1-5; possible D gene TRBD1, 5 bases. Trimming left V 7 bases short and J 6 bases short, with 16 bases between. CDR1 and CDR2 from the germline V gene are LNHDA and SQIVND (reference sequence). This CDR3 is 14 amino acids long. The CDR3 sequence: CASTNQGSGQPQHF. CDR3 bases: TGTGCCAGTACGAATCAGGGTTCCGGTCAGCCCCAGCATTTT.

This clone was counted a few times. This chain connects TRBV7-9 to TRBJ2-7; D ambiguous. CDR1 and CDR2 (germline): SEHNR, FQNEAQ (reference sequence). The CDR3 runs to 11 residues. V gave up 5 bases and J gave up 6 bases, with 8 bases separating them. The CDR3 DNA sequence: TGTGCCAGCAGCCCCCTCGGCGAGCAGTACTTC. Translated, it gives CASSPLGEQYF.

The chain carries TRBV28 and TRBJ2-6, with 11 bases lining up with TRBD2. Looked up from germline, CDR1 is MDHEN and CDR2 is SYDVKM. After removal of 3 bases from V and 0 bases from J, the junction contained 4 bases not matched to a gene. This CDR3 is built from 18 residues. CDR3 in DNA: TGTGCCAGCAGTTTGGGGCTAGCGGGGGGCTCTGGGGCCAACGTCCTGACTTTC. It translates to CASSLGLAGGSGANVLTF.

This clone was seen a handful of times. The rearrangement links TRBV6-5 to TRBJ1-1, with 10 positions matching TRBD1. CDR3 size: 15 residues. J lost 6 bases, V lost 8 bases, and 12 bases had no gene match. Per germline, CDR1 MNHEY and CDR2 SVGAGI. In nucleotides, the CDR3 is TGTGCCAGCGAAGGGACAGGGGCTGGGGTCGCTGAAGCTTTCTTT. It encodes CASEGTGAGVAEAFF.

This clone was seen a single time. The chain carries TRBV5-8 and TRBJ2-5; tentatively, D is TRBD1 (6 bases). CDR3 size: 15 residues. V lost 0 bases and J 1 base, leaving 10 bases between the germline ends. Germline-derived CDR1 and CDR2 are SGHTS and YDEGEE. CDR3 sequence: CASSLGGQVQETQYF. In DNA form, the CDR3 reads TGTGCCAGCAGCTTGGGGGGACAAGTCCAAGAGACCCAGTACTTC.

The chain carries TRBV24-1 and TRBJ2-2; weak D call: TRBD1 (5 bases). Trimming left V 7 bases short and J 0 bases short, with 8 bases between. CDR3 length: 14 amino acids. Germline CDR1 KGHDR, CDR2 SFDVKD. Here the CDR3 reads CATRGEANTGELFF. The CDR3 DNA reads TGTGCCACCAGAGGGGAAGCGAACACCGGGGAGCTGTTTTTT.

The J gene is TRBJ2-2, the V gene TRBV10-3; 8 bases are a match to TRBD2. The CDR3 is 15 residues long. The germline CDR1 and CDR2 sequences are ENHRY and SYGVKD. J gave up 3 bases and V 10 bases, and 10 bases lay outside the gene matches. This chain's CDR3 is CATTSGGVDTGELFF. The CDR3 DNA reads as TGTGCCACTACTAGCGGCGGGGTGGACACCGGGGAGCTGTTTTTT.

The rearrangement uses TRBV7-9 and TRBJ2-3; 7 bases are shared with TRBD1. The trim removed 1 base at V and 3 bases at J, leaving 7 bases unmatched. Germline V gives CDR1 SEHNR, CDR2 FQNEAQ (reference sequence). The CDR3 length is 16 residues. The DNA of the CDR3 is TGTGCCAGCAGCTTAGGGCAGGGGGAAGGGACAGATACGCAGTATTTT. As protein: CASSLGQGEGTDTQYF.

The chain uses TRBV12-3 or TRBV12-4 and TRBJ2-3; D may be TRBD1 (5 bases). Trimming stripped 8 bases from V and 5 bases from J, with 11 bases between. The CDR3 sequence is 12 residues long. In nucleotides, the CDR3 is TGTGCCAGCTTTATAGGGGTAGATACGCAGTATTTT. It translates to CASFIGVDTQYF.

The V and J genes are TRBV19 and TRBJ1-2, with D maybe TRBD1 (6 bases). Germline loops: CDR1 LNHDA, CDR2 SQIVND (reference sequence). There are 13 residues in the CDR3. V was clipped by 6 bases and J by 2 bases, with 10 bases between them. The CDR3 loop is CASSRQENYGYTF. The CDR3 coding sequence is TGTGCCAGTAGCCGACAGGAAAACTATGGCTACACCTTC.

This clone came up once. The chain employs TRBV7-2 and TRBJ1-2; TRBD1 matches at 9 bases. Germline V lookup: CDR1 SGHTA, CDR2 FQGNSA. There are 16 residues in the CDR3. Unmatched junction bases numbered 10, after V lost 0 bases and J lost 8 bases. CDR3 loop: CASSLALGQGFGGYTF. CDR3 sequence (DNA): TGTGCCAGCAGCTTAGCGCTAGGACAGGGGTTTGGCGGCTACACCTTC.

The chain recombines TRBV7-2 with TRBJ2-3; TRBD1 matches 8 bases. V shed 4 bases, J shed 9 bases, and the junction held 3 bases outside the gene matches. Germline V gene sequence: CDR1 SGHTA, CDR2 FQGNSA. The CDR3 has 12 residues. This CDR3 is CASSSRGRTQYF. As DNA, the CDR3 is TGTGCCAGCAGCTCCAGGGGGCGGACGCAGTATTTT. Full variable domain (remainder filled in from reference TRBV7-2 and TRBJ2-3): GAGVSQSPSNKVTEKGKDVELRCDPISGHTALYWYRQSLGQGLEFLIYFQGNSAPDKSGLPSDRFSAERTGGSVSTLTIQRTQQEDSAVYLCASSSRGRTQYFGPGTRLTVL.

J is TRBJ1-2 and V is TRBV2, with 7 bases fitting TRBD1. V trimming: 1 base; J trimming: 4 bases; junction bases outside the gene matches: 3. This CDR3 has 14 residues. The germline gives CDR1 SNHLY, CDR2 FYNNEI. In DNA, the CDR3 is TGTGCCAGCAGTGAAGTCGAGGGGGCCTATGGCTACACCTTC. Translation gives CASSEVEGAYGYTF.

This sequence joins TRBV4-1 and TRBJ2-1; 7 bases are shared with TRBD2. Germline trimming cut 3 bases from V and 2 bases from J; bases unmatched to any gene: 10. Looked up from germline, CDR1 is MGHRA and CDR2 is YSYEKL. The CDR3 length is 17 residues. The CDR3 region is CASSQVASGAPYNEQFF. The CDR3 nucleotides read TGCGCCAGCAGCCAGGTCGCGAGCGGGGCCCCCTACAATGAGCAGTTCTTC.